This T cell receptor (beta chain) was sequenced during a study of cytomegalovirus exposure and HLA in healthy donors. On this clone: The antigen is unknown. At the DNA level, this CDR3 is encoded by other sequences in the same sample as well.

Use of 60 Vbeta and 13 Jbeta primers characterized the PCR. Assay: immunoSEQ multiplex PCR; the TCRdb copy retains only in-frame clones and omits some. The data show 99,000 or so clones, approximately 78% seen once. V dropped 4 bases and J dropped 0; count of bases not matched to a gene: 3. The CDR3 extends over 16 amino acids. Germline assignment: CDR1 MNHEY and CDR2 SMNVEV (reference sequence). Study-level findings and limits: Under in vitro conditions, three CMV-associated chains were confirmed as specific for CMV antigens.

The specimen was PBMCs. The chain is built from TRBV27 and TRBJ2-3; 11 nucleotides match TRBD2. The receptor's source is a woman between 40 and 55 years old in good health and CMV-seronegative. CDR3 protein: CASSSRTSGSTDTQYF. DNA of the CDR3: TGTGCCAGCAGTTCACGGACTAGCGGGAGCACAGATACGCAGTATTTT.